The 22 T cell receptor beta chains below come from one sample, sequenced in a study of blood T cell repertoires in COVID-19. The method was immunoSEQ multiplex PCR; TCRdb's version includes in-frame clones alone and lacks a portion of them. The table lists about 160,000 clones, 60% to 85% of them singletons. The specimen sequenced was peripheral blood. These receptors were taken from a man aged 55 to 70 with acute or convalescent COVID-19.

The V and J genes are TRBV27 and TRBJ2-7; the D gene is possibly TRBD1 (6 bases). The CDR3 is 12 amino acids. The germline V and J ends were trimmed by 6 bases and 11 bases, with 17 bases remaining between them. Germline V gene sequence: CDR1 MNHEY, CDR2 SMNVEV (reference sequence). The CDR3 sequence is CASRKYRDQEYF. The CDR3 nucleotides read TGTGCCAGCAGAAAATACAGGGATCAGGAGTACTTC.

This clone was found a few times. This chain uses TRBV2 with TRBJ2-5; a weak D match, TRBD1 (6 bases). The CDR3 loop spans 13 amino acids. Trimming shortened V by 4 bases and J by 4 bases, and 10 bases separated the two germline ends. In germline, CDR1 is SNHLY, CDR2 FYNNEI. This CDR3 reads CASSGDMRETQYF. The CDR3 region has the DNA TGTGCCAGCAGTGGGGACATGAGAGAGACCCAGTACTTC.

The CDR3 here is CASSSRAGGGYEQYF. CDR3 bases: TGTGCCAGCAGCTCTCGGGCGGGGGGAGGCTACGAGCAGTACTTC. The chain carries TRBV13 and TRBJ2-7; 8 bases line up with TRBD2. J was trimmed by 3 bases and V by 4 bases; bases with no gene match: 8. The germline V gene encodes CDR1 PRHDT and CDR2 FYEKMQ (reference sequence). The CDR3 is 15 residues long.

The chain uses TRBV3-1 (or the pseudogene TRBV3-2) and TRBJ1-1, with unresolved D. The germline CDR1 and CDR2 sequences are LGHDT and YNNKEL (reference sequence). V dropped 0 bases and J dropped 5 bases, with 13 bases sitting between them. This CDR3 is 15 amino acids long. This CDR3 reads CASSQDGAGTTEAFF. CDR3 DNA sequence: TGTGCCAGCAGCCAAGATGGTGCAGGAACAACTGAAGCTTTCTTT.

The V call is TRBV5-1, the J call TRBJ2-1; TRBD1 might be the D (5 bases). Trimming pared 5 bases from V and 4 bases from J, leaving 13 bases between. The CDR3 covers 14 residues. From germline, CDR1 is SGHRS and CDR2 YFSETQ. The CDR3 sequence is CASRTRVGYNEQFF. Here the CDR3 DNA reads TGCGCCAGCAGGACCAGGGTGGGGTACAATGAGCAGTTCTTC. Supplemented by reference TRBV5-1 and TRBJ2-1, the full variable domain reads KAGVTQTPRYLIKTRGQQVTLSCSPISGHRSVSWYQQTPGQGLQFLFEYFSETQRNKGNFPGRFSGRQFSNSRSEMNVSTLELGDSALYLCASRTRVGYNEQFFGPGTRLTVL.

The J gene is TRBJ1-5, the V gene TRBV6-5; D is undetermined. Germline V gene data show CDR1 as MNHEY and CDR2 as SVGAGI. V dropped 6 bases and J dropped 9 bases, with 12 bases sitting between them. This CDR3 comprises 12 residues. CDR3 protein: CASRKSRGPQHF. CDR3 nucleotide sequence: TGTGCCAGCAGAAAGTCCCGGGGGCCCCAGCATTTT.

The rearrangement links TRBV30 to TRBJ2-5, with 7 bases that match TRBD1. Germline CDR1 GTSNPN, CDR2 SVGIG (reference sequence). The length of the CDR3 is 14 residues. V trimming: 3 bases; J trimming: 4 bases; junction bases outside the gene matches: 8. This chain's CDR3 is CAWSPGHRGETQYF. The DNA of the CDR3 is TGTGCCTGGAGCCCGGGACACAGGGGAGAGACCCAGTACTTC. The variable domain in full, completed from reference TRBV30 and TRBJ2-5, reads SQTIHQWPATLVQPVGSPLSLECTVEGTSNPNLYWYRQAAGRGLQLLFYSVGIGQISSEVPQNLSASRPQDRQFILSSKKLLLSDSGFYLCAWSPGHRGETQYFGPGTRLLVL.

The chain has TRBV18 and TRBJ2-3; the D is unclear. The ends were cut back, 2 bases at V and 1 base at J, with 7 bases in the middle. The germline gives CDR1 KGHSH, CDR2 LQKENI. The CDR3 extends over 14 amino acids. DNA of the CDR3: TGTGCCAGCTCACCAAAAGAGGGCACAGATACGCAGTATTTT. It is translated as CASSPKEGTDTQYF.

The chain couples TRBV7-9 to TRBJ1-1, with 7 bases fitting TRBD1. The junction had 10 bases not matched to a gene; V was cut back by 3 bases and J by 6 bases. The germline gives CDR1 SEHNR, CDR2 FQNEAQ (reference sequence). This CDR3 region has 15 residues. The CDR3 DNA is TGTGCCAGCAGCTTGAAGGGACAGACGGTCCCTGAAGCTTTCTTT. Protein product: CASSLKGQTVPEAFF.

V gene TRBV9 combines with J gene TRBJ2-7, with TRBD1 matching over 10 bases. The CDR3 consists of 15 residues. The V gene's germline CDR1 is SGDLS and CDR2 YYNGEE. The trim removed 3 bases at V and 5 bases at J, leaving 8 bases unmatched. DNA for the CDR3: TGTGCCAGCAGCGCTTCGGACAGGGGGTCCCACGAGCAGTACTTC. Encoded protein: CASSASDRGSHEQYF.

This clone appeared once. V usage is TRBV7-9 and J usage is TRBJ1-1; the match to TRBD1 covers 7 bases. The length of the CDR3 is 15 residues. The germline gives CDR1 SEHNR, CDR2 FQNEAQ (reference sequence). J was trimmed by 6 bases and V by 1 base; bases with no gene match: 8. The CDR3 spells CASSLDLGGASEAFF. The CDR3 DNA reads as TGTGCCAGCAGCTTAGACTTAGGGGGCGCATCTGAAGCTTTCTTT.

The chain is built from TRBV7-3 and TRBJ2-1; 10 bases align to TRBD2. The CDR3 is 14 residues long. The V gene's germline CDR1 is SGHTA and CDR2 FQGTGA. V shed 5 bases, J shed 9 bases, and the junction held 7 bases outside the gene matches. The DNA of the CDR3 is TGTGCCAGCAGCCTAATAGCGGGGGGCAGTGAGCAGTTCTTC. Translating gives CASSLIAGGSEQFF.

The chain joins TRBV15 to TRBJ1-4; possible D gene TRBD1, 5 bases. Looked up from germline, CDR1 is LNHNV and CDR2 is YYDKDF (reference sequence). Trimming shortened V by 5 bases and J by 1 base, and 8 bases separated the two germline ends. The CDR3 runs 14 residues. CDR3 residues: CATSSGLTNEKLFF. The CDR3, as DNA: TGTGCCACCAGCTCAGGGTTAACTAATGAAAAACTGTTTTTT.

A single count supports this clone. The chain employs TRBV24-1 and TRBJ1-2; D is ambiguous. Trimming removed 0 bases from V and 8 bases from J, with 12 bases in between. The CDR3 spans 14 residues. Germline V lookup: CDR1 KGHDR, CDR2 SFDVKD. The CDR3 region is CATSDLRTARGYTF. CDR3 nucleotides: TGTGCCACCAGTGATTTGCGGACTGCCAGGGGCTACACCTTC.

The chain couples TRBV4-3 to TRBJ2-6, with D tentatively TRBD1 (6 bases). V was trimmed by 0 bases and J by 4 bases, leaving 13 bases between them. Germline V gives CDR1 LGHNA, CDR2 YSLEER. This CDR3 is 17 amino acids long. The CDR3 sequence: CASSQDRPGAGANVLTF. Written as DNA, the CDR3 is TGCGCCAGCAGCCAAGATAGGCCAGGGGCAGGGGCCAACGTCCTGACTTTC.

The genes are TRBV5-4 and TRBJ2-2, with TRBD1 identical over 8 bases. The germline V gene encodes CDR1 SGHNT and CDR2 YYREEE (reference sequence). The V and J ends lost 2 bases and 5 bases, in that order; junction bases with no gene match: 8. The CDR3 is made up of 16 amino acids. Here the CDR3 DNA reads TGTGCCAGCAGCTTAGCAGGGGGCCTTGCAACCGGGGAGCTGTTTTTT. It is translated as CASSLAGGLATGELFF.

This CDR3 reads CASRNGQGLPEAFF. The CDR3 nucleotides read TGTGCCAGCAGAAACGGACAGGGTTTACCTGAAGCTTTCTTT. The chain combines TRBV6-5 with TRBJ1-1; 8 bases line up with TRBD1. Looked up from germline, CDR1 is MNHEY and CDR2 is SVGAGI. V was clipped by 6 bases and J by 6 bases; unmatched bases: 9. The CDR3 consists of 14 residues.

This clone was detected a few times. The gene calls are TRBV2 and TRBJ1-3; D is uncertain. Trimming stripped 2 bases from V and 0 bases from J, with 14 bases between. This CDR3 is built from 17 residues. The germline CDR1 and CDR2 sequences are SNHLY and FYNNEI. As DNA, the CDR3 is TGTGCCAGCAGTGAATGGGCAGCTTTACTCTCTGGAAACACCATATATTTT. Translating gives CASSEWAALLSGNTIYF.

The rearrangement links TRBV5-1 to TRBJ1-5, with D possibly matching TRBD1 (5 bases). V was trimmed by 1 base and J by 1 base, leaving 9 bases between them. The CDR3 totals 15 residues. Germline lookup yields CDR1 SGHRS and CDR2 YFSETQ. In DNA, the CDR3 is TGCGCCAGCAGCTTGTCTCCAGGGAGCAATCAGCCCCAGCATTTT. Protein: CASSLSPGSNQPQHF.

The rearrangement joins TRBV6-6 to TRBJ2-3; 7 bases are a match to TRBD1. This CDR3 comprises 13 residues. Looked up from germline, CDR1 is MNHNY and CDR2 is SVGAGI (reference sequence). Unmatched junction bases numbered 7, after V lost 6 bases and J lost 7 bases. The CDR3: CASRSVGQYTQYF. The CDR3, as DNA: TGTGCCAGCAGGAGCGTGGGACAGTATACGCAGTATTTT.

This chain connects TRBV30 to TRBJ1-2; 10 nucleotides line up with TRBD1. In germline, CDR1 is GTSNPN, CDR2 SVGIG (reference sequence). The J segment lost 4 bases and the V segment lost 2 bases, leaving 4 bases of the junction unmatched. The CDR3 contains 14 residues. As DNA, the CDR3 is TGTGCCTGGAGTCGACAGGGGGCAGGCTATGGCTACACCTTC. Translation: CAWSRQGAGYGYTF.

This clone was picked up one time. The rearrangement links TRBV12-3 or TRBV12-4 to TRBJ2-7, with D perhaps matching TRBD2 (5 bases). The CDR3 consists of 13 residues. Trimming shortened V by 5 bases and J by 7 bases, and 15 bases separated the two germline ends. CDR3 sequence: CASSPLAGQEQYF. In nucleotides, the CDR3 is TGTGCCAGCAGTCCCCTAGCAGGCCAGGAGCAGTACTTC.